This T cell receptor beta chain was documented in a study of blood T cell repertoires in COVID-19. Study-level background: COVID-19 samples, acute and convalescent, were from the United States, Italy and Spain. In each case, the material was cDNA or gDNA derived from T cells, B-cell-depleted T cells, or PBMCs.

As handled by the study authors: Using reference gene primer amplification, nucleated cell counts were estimated. Some clones are missing from TCRdb's copy, which holds only in-frame ones; the method was immunoSEQ multiplex PCR. V, J and clone size reflect that table, while D and trimming were determined from the DNA. The table records about 190,000 clones, about 82% of them present only once. Trimming took off 2 bases at V and 5 bases at J, with 6 bases between the two ends. The CDR3 has 13 residues. CDR1 MRHNA and CDR2 SNTAGT come from the germline V gene. The V gene is TRBV6-4, the J gene TRBJ2-2; a possible D gene is TRBD2 (5 bases). What was sequenced was peripheral blood. This sequence originates from a woman aged 25-40 years with acute or convalescent COVID-19. The CDR3 DNA reads TGTGCCAGCAGTGACACGGGGACCGGGGAGCTGTTTTTT. Translating it yields CASSDTGTGELFF.